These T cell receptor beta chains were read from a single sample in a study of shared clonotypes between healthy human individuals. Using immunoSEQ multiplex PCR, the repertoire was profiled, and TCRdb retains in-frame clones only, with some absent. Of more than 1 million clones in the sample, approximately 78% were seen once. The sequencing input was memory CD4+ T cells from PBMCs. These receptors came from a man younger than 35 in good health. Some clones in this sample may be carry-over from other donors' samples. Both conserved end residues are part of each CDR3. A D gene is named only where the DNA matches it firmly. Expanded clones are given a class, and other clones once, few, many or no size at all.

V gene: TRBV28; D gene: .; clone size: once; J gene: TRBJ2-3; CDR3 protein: CASWPPGEGGTDTQYF; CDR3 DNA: TGTGCCAGTTGGCCACCCGGGGAAGGCGGCACAGATACGCAGTATTTT
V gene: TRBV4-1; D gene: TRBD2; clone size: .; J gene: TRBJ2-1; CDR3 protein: CASSQEGLGHNEQFF; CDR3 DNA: TGCGCCAGCAGCCAAGAAGGACTAGGACACAATGAGCAGTTCTTC
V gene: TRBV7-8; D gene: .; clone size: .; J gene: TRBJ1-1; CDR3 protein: CASSLEPQGRTEAFF; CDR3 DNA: TGTGCCAGCAGCTTAGAACCGCAGGGAAGGACTGAAGCTTTCTTT
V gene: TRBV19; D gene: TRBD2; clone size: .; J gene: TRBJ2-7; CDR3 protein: CASSSQGLADYEQYF; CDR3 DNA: TGTGCCAGTAGTAGCCAAGGACTAGCGGACTACGAGCAGTACTTC
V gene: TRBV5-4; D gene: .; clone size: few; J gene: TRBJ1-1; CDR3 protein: CASSLSDTEAFF; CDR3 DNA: TGTGCCAGCAGCTTGTCAGACACTGAAGCTTTCTTT
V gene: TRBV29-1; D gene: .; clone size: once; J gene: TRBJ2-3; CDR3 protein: CSVVPGGFTDTQYF; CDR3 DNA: TGCAGCGTTGTACCGGGCGGATTCACAGATACGCAGTATTTT
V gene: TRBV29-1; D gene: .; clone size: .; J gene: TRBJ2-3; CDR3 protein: CSVDTGSTDTQYF; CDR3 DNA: TGCAGCGTTGATACCGGGAGCACAGATACGCAGTATTTT
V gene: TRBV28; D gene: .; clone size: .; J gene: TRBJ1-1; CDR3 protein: CASSPSGGGNTEAFF; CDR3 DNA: TGTGCCAGCAGTCCCAGTGGGGGGGGCAACACTGAAGCTTTCTTT
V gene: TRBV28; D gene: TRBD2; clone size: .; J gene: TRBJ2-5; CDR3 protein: CASSFLSGRSGETQYF; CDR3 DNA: TGTGCCAGCAGTTTTTTAAGCGGGAGATCGGGGGAGACCCAGTACTTC
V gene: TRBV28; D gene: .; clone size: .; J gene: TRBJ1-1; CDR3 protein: CASSSPTGSHTEAFF; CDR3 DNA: TGTGCCAGCAGTTCCCCCACGGGGTCCCATACTGAAGCTTTCTTT
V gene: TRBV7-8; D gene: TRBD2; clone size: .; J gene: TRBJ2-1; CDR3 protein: CASSPGLDLYNEQFF; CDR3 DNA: TGTGCCAGCAGCCCGGGACTAGATCTCTACAATGAGCAGTTCTTC
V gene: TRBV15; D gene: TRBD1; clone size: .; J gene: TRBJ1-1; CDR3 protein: CATSSSRQGNTEAFF; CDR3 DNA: TGTGCCACCAGCAGCTCAAGACAGGGGAACACTGAAGCTTTCTTT
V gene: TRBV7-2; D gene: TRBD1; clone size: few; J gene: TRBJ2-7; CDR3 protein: CASSRTGYNSEQYF; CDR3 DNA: TGTGCCAGCAGTCGGACAGGGTATAACTCCGAGCAGTACTTC
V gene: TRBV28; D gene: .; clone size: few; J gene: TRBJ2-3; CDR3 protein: CASSSPETDTQYF; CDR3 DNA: TGTGCCAGCAGTTCCCCGGAGACAGATACGCAGTATTTT
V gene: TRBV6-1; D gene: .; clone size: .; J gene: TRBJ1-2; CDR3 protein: CATEELTIYGYTF; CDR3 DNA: TGTGCCACCGAGGAGCTTACGATATATGGCTACACCTTC
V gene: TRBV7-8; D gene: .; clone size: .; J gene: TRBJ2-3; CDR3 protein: CASSFEAFGLTDTQYF; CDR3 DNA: TGTGCCAGCAGCTTTGAAGCGTTTGGGCTTACAGATACGCAGTATTTT
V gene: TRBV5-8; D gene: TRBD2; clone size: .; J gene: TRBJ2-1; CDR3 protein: CASSRVRGTRSNEQFF; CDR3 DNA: TGTGCCAGCAGCCGGGTCCGCGGGACTAGAAGCAATGAGCAGTTCTTC
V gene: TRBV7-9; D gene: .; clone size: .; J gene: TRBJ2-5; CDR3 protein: CASSLATDRETQYF; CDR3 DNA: TGTGCCAGCAGCTTAGCGACAGACCGAGAGACCCAGTACTTC
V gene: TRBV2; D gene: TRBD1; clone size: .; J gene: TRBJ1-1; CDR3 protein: CASSDPDRGRTEAFF; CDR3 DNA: TGTGCCAGCAGTGATCCCGACAGGGGGCGGACTGAAGCTTTCTTT
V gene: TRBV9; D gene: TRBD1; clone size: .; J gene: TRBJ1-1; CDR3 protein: CASSVLQGKGTEAFF; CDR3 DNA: TGTGCCAGCAGCGTGTTACAGGGGAAGGGCACTGAAGCTTTCTTT
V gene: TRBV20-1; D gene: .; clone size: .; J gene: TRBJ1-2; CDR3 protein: CSARYSRGSTF; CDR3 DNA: TGCAGTGCTAGATATAGTAGGGGGAGCACCTTC
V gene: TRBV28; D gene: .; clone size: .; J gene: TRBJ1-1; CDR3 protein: CASSPPMDEAFF; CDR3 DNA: TGTGCCAGCAGCCCTCCGATGGATGAAGCTTTCTTT
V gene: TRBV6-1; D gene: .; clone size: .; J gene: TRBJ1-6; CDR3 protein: CASSEGGYNSPLHF; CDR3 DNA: TGTGCCAGCAGTGAAGGGGGTTATAATTCACCCCTCCACTTT
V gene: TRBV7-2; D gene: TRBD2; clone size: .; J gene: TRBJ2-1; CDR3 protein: CASSPSLAGAVDEQFF; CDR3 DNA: TGTGCCAGCAGCCCAAGCCTAGCGGGAGCGGTAGATGAGCAGTTCTTC
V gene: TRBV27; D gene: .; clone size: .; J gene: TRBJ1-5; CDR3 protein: CASSLRGYQPQHF; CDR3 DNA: TGTGCCAGCAGTTTACGGGGGTATCAGCCCCAGCATTTT
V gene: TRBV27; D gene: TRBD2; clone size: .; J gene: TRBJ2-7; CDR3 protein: CASSLATAASGGPYEQYF; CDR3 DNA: TGTGCCAGCAGTTTGGCCACCGCGGCTAGCGGGGGCCCCTACGAGCAGTACTTC
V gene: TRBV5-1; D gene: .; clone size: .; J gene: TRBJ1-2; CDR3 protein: CASSFGEGSYGYTF; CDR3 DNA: TGCGCCAGCAGCTTCGGCGAGGGGTCTTATGGCTACACCTTC
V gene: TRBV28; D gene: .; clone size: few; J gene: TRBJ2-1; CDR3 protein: CASSPPGVRYNEQFF; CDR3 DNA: TGTGCCAGCAGTCCCCCTGGGGTACGCTACAATGAGCAGTTCTTC
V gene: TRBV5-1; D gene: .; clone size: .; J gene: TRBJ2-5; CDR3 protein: CASSLGTNTRGTQYF; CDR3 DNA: TGCGCCAGCAGCTTGGGTACTAACACCCGAGGGACCCAGTACTTC
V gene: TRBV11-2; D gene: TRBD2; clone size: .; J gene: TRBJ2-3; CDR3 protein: CASSLAGTSETDTQYF; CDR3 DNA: TGTGCCAGCAGCTTAGCCGGGACTAGCGAGACAGATACGCAGTATTTT
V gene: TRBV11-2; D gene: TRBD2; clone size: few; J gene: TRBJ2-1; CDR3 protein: CASSIKPLAGFEQFF; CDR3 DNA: TGTGCCAGCAGCATTAAGCCACTAGCGGGTTTTGAGCAGTTCTTC
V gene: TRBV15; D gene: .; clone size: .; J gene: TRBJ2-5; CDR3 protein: CATSRDHQETQYF; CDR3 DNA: TGTGCCACCAGCAGAGATCACCAAGAGACCCAGTACTTC
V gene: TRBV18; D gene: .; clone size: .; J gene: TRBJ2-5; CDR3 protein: CASSPQTGWEETQYF; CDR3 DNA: TGTGCCAGCTCACCTCAGACAGGTTGGGAGGAGACCCAGTACTTC
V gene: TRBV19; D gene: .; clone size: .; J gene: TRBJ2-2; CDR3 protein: CASSQAGGAGELFF; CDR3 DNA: TGTGCCAGTAGCCAAGCGGGTGGTGCCGGGGAGCTGTTTTTT
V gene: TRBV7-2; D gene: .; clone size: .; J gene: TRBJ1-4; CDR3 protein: CASSSFTGQGNEKLFF; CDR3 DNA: TGTGCCAGCAGCAGCTTCACAGGGCAGGGTAATGAAAAACTGTTTTTT
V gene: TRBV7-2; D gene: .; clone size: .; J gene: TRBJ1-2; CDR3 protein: CASSLPTSDRGYTF; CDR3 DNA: TGTGCCAGCAGCTTACCCACAAGTGATAGAGGCTACACCTTC
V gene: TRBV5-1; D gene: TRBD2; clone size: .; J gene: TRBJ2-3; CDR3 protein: CASSDTSGSGTDTQYF; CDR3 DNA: TGCGCCAGCAGTGATACTAGCGGGAGTGGCACAGATACGCAGTATTTT
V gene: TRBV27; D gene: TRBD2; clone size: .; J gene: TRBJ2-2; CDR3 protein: CASSLGSASGSNTGELFF; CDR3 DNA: TGTGCCAGCAGTTTAGGGTCGGCTAGCGGGTCGAACACCGGGGAGCTGTTTTTT
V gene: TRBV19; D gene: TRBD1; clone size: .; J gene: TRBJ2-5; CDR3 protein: CASSRQGKRQETQYF; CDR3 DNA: TGTGCCAGTAGTCGACAGGGAAAGCGCCAAGAGACCCAGTACTTC
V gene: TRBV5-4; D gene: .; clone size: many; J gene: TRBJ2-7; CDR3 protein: CASSLRGRGAYEQYF; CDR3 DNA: TGTGCCAGCAGCTTGAGGGGCAGGGGGGCCTACGAGCAGTACTTC
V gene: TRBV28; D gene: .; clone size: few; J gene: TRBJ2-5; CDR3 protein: CASRPGTLQETQYF; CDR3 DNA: TGTGCCAGCAGACCCGGGACGCTTCAAGAGACCCAGTACTTC
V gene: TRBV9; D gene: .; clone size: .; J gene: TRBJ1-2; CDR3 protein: CASSVGGRPNYGYTF; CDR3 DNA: TGTGCCAGCAGCGTAGGCGGGAGACCTAACTATGGCTACACCTTC
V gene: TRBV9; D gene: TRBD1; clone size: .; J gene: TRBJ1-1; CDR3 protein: CASSVGPGGVTEAFF; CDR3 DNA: TGTGCCAGCAGCGTAGGCCCAGGGGGGGTCACTGAAGCTTTCTTT
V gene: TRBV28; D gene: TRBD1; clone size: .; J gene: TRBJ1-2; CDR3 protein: CASSPPRGAGGASYTF; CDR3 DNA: TGTGCCAGCAGTCCCCCCCGAGGGGCAGGGGGGGCGAGCTACACCTTC
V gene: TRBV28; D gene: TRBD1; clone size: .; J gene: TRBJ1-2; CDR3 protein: CASGEGAANYGYTF; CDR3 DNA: TGTGCCAGCGGGGAGGGGGCCGCTAACTATGGCTACACCTTC
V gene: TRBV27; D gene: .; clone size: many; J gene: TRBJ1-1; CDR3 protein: CASSLSRGNTEAFF; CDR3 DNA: TGTGCCAGCAGTTTAAGTAGGGGGAACACTGAAGCTTTCTTT
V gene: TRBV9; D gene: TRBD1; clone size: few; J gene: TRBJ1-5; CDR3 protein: CASSVGQGANQPQHF; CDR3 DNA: TGTGCCAGCAGCGTAGGACAGGGGGCTAATCAGCCCCAGCATTTT
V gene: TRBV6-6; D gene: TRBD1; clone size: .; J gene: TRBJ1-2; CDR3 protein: CASRVQGSGYTF; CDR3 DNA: TGTGCCAGCAGGGTACAGGGGTCTGGCTACACCTTC
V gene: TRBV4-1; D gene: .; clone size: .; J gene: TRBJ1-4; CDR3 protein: CASSQGFRGGTNEKLFF; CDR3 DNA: TGCGCCAGCAGCCAAGGATTCAGGGGAGGAACTAATGAAAAACTGTTTTTT
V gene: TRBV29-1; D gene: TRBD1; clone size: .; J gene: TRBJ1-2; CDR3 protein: CSVEARGRQGAMSYTF; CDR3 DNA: TGCAGCGTTGAAGCGCGGGGGAGGCAGGGGGCTATGAGCTACACCTTC
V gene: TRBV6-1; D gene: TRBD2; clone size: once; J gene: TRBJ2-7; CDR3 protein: CASSPGLGSVEQYF; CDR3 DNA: TGTGCCAGCAGCCCGGGACTAGGGAGCGTCGAGCAGTACTTC
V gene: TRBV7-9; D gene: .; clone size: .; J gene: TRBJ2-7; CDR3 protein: CASSLASTAYEQYF; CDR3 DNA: TGTGCCAGCAGCTTAGCTAGTACAGCTTACGAGCAGTACTTC
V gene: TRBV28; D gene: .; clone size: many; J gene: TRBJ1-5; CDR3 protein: CASIGRGYSNQPQHF; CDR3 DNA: TGTGCCAGCATAGGGAGGGGATATAGCAATCAGCCCCAGCATTTT
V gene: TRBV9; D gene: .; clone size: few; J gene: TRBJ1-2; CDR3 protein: CASSLGSLYGYTF; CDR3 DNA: TGTGCCAGCAGCCTGGGGAGCCTCTATGGCTACACCTTC
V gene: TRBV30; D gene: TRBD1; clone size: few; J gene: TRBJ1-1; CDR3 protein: CAWSVSRQGITEAFF; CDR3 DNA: TGTGCCTGGAGTGTTTCGAGACAGGGGATCACTGAAGCTTTCTTT
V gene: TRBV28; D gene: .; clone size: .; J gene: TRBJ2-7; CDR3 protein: CASRMETNYEQYF; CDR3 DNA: TGTGCCAGCAGAATGGAGACGAACTACGAGCAGTACTTC
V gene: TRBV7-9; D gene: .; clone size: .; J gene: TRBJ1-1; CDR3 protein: CASSLEGPAFF; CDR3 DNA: TGTGCCAGCAGCTTAGAAGGCCCCGCTTTCTTT